This T cell receptor (beta chain) was captured by sequencing in a study of blood T cell repertoires in COVID-19. Study at large: PBMCs, B-cell-depleted T cells, or T cells were the source of the cDNA or gDNA that made up the material.

Those enrolled, adults aged roughly 18 to 90 years, came from some 25 US areas. Researchers sorted participants into cohorts using their self-reported clinical history. The CDR3 sequence is 17 residues long. Germline lookup yields CDR1 KGHSH and CDR2 LQKENI. Trimming took 3 bases from V and 0 from J; bases not matched to a gene: 8. In the source study's methods: Using reference gene primer amplification, nucleated cell counts were estimated. The protocol was immunoSEQ multiplex PCR, while the TCRdb copy is restricted to in-frame clones and leaves out a portion. V, J and clone size reflect that table, while D and trimming were determined from the DNA. The table records some 150,000 clones, roughly 80% of them present only once.

The sample consisted of PBMCs or T cells enriched from blood (not recorded which). This clonotype originated in a woman between 50 and 59 years old who had recovered from COVID-19. The chain employs TRBV18 and TRBJ1-3; 7 bases match TRBD1. The CDR3 is CASSPADRASSGNTIYF. In DNA, the CDR3 is TGTGCCAGCTCACCCGCTGACAGGGCTAGCTCTGGAAACACCATATATTTT. The variable domain in full, completed from reference TRBV18 and TRBJ1-3, reads NAGVMQNPRHLVRRRGQEARLRCSPMKGHSHVYWYRQLPEEGLKFMVYLQKENIIDESGMPKERFSAEFPKEGPSILRIQQVVRGDSAAYFCASSPADRASSGNTIYFGEGSWLTVV.